The 31 T cell receptor beta chains below were found in one sample sequenced in a study of blood T cells in healthy people across ages. The second PCR ran roughly 6 to 12 cycles with a sample-barcoded 5' primer and J-beta primers. MiXCR was run by TCRdb on the 5' RACE reads, yielding one entry per CDR3 protein. The sample records over 1.5 million distinct CDR3 sequences, just under 50% being singletons. Sequencing was done on a sample of blood. The receptors come from a woman aged 40-49 years in good health.

V is TRBV6-2 or TRBV6-3 and J is TRBJ2-7; D gene unclear. Germline V gene sequence: CDR1 MNHEY, CDR2 SVGEGT. The V and J ends lost 3 bases and 7 bases respectively, with 19 bases between them. The CDR3 has 15 amino acids. The CDR3 protein is CASSYWESSYNEQYF. The CDR3 nucleotides read TGTGCCAGCAGTTATTGGGAAAGCTCCTACAATGAGCAGTACTTC.

The chain employs TRBV6-6 and TRBJ1-6, with D perhaps TRBD1 (5 bases). This CDR3 has 13 amino acids. With 7 bases removed from V and 9 bases from J, the gap between germline ends came to 13 bases. Germline V lookup: CDR1 MNHNY, CDR2 SVGAGI (reference sequence). The CDR3 region is CASIPGMGSPLHF. In DNA, the CDR3 is TGTGCCAGCATCCCAGGGATGGGTTCACCCCTCCACTTT.

This sequence joins TRBV4-3 and TRBJ1-2; 9 bases are shared with TRBD1. Germline CDR1 and CDR2: LGHNA and YSLEER. This CDR3 is 16 amino acids long. V was clipped by 1 base and J by 7 bases; unmatched bases: 10. CDR3 amino acids: CASSQAGQGSGGGYTF. The CDR3, as DNA: TGCGCCAGCAGCCAAGCGGGACAGGGATCAGGGGGTGGCTACACCTTC.

The J gene is TRBJ2-1, the V gene TRBV11-2; the D gene is possibly TRBD2 (6 bases). Germline CDR1 and CDR2: SGHAT and FQNNGV. The CDR3 is made up of 14 amino acids. Trimming pared 4 bases from V and 7 bases from J, leaving 14 bases between. Written as DNA, the CDR3 is TGTGCCAGCAGCTCCACCGGGACTCGTAATGAGCAGTTCTTC. It is translated as CASSSTGTRNEQFF.

This clonotype was detected many times. This chain connects TRBV7-9 to TRBJ2-1; D gene uncertain. Germline CDR1 is SEHNR and CDR2 is FQNEAQ (reference sequence). V lost 2 bases to trimming and J lost 6 bases, with 5 bases between them. The CDR3 totals 12 residues. The CDR3 coding sequence is TGTGCCAGCAGCTTAAGGGCCAATGAGCAGTTCTTC. It is translated as CASSLRANEQFF.

The gene calls are TRBV7-2 and TRBJ2-7; the D gene is possibly TRBD1 (6 bases). The CDR3 has 15 residues. V was trimmed by 1 base and J by 0 bases, leaving 10 bases between them. The germline V gene has CDR1 SGHTA and CDR2 FQGNSA. The CDR3 bases are TGTGCCAGCAGCTTAGGCAAAGGGGGCTCCTACGAGCAGTACTTC. Its translation is CASSLGKGGSYEQYF.

The V gene is TRBV6-5, the J gene TRBJ1-4; unclear D gene. This CDR3 is built from 16 residues. CDR1 MNHEY and CDR2 SVGAGI come from the germline V gene. Deletions cut 0 bases from V and 4 bases from J, with 12 bases between. CDR3 DNA sequence: TGTGCCAGCAGTTACTCTTATAGAGACCGTAATGAAAAACTGTTTTTT. Translating it yields CASSYSYRDRNEKLFF.

The gene calls are TRBV3-1 and TRBJ2-1, with 8 bases identical to TRBD2. Germline V gene lookup returns CDR1 LGHDT and CDR2 YNNKEL (reference sequence). This CDR3 region has 18 residues. Trimming cost V 4 bases and J 0 bases; bases outside gene matches: 11. The CDR3 protein is CASSLFPRGGSSYNEQFF. The CDR3 coding sequence is TGTGCCAGCAGCCTCTTCCCACGGGGGGGAAGCTCCTACAATGAGCAGTTCTTC.

This chain connects TRBV28 to TRBJ2-7, with a possible D match to TRBD1 (6 bases). The germline V gene encodes CDR1 MDHEN and CDR2 SYDVKM. Trimming stripped 5 bases from V and 2 bases from J, with 13 bases between. This CDR3 region has 14 residues. CDR3 sequence: CASSLSDRTYEQYF. The CDR3 coding sequence is TGTGCCAGCAGTCTTTCCGACAGGACCTACGAGCAGTACTTC.

V is TRBV6-1 and J is TRBJ2-5; 8 nucleotides line up with TRBD2. The J call is uncertain, as TRBJ2-7 better fits the DNA end. The CDR3 totals 16 residues. CDR1 MNHNS and CDR2 SASEGT come from the germline V gene. As DNA, the CDR3 is TGTGCCAGCAGTGATATAGCGGGGCCGCACTCCTACGAGCAGTACTTC. This encodes CASSDIAGPHSYEQYF.

This clonotype was counted only a few times. The rearrangement links TRBV20-1 to TRBJ2-5, with D possibly matching TRBD2 (5 bases). Germline V gene data show CDR1 as DFQATT and CDR2 as SNEGSKA (reference sequence). The CDR3 is 12 residues long. Trimming left V 3 bases short and J 10 bases short, with 15 bases between. The CDR3 DNA reads as TGCAGTGCTAGGGTCGTTGCGGGTAACCAGTACTTC. Encoded protein: CSARVVAGNQYF.

V and J are TRBV6-2 or TRBV6-3 and TRBJ2-4; D perhaps matches TRBD2 (6 bases). CDR1 and CDR2 (germline): MNHEY, SVGEGT. The CDR3 sequence is 12 residues long. The V end was cut by 7 bases, the J end by 13 bases, with 17 bases between. The CDR3 region is CASTPGTGEQYF. CDR3 DNA: TGTGCCAGCACCCCTGGGACTGGGGAGCAGTACTTC.

The chain couples TRBV3-1 to TRBJ2-7, with D possibly matching TRBD2 (6 bases). The CDR3 extends over 15 amino acids. The germline V gene has CDR1 LGHDT and CDR2 YNNKEL (reference sequence). Trimming stripped 1 base from V and 1 base from J, with 11 bases between. The CDR3 loop is CASSQATGRSYEQYF. CDR3 DNA: TGTGCCAGCAGCCAAGCGACCGGGAGATCCTACGAGCAGTACTTC.

This rearrangement joins TRBV29-1 to TRBJ1-2; D may be TRBD1 (5 bases). Germline V gene lookup returns CDR1 SQVTM and CDR2 ANQGSEA. The CDR3 runs 14 residues. The V and J ends lost 7 bases and 4 bases respectively, with 19 bases between them. The CDR3 here is CSATSTGTVYGYTF. For the CDR3, the DNA is TGCAGCGCTACTAGTACCGGGACGGTCTATGGCTACACCTTC.

The chain links TRBV2 to TRBJ2-1; no reliable D call. There are 14 residues in the CDR3. Trimming took 9 bases from V and 3 from J, leaving 15 bases between them. Germline CDR1 reads SNHLY; CDR2 reads FYNNEI. CDR3 bases: TGTGCCAGTATAAAGGGCTCTGGCTACAATGAGCAGTTCTTC. Its protein product is CASIKGSGYNEQFF.

This clonotype has just one count. The gene calls are TRBV10-3 and TRBJ1-1; D not resolved. Trimming took off 5 bases at V and 2 bases at J, with 9 bases between the two ends. Germline V lookup: CDR1 ENHRY, CDR2 SYGVKD. The CDR3 is 13 residues long. CDR3 DNA: TGTGCCATCAGTCTCGCTGGCAACACTGAAGCTTTCTTT. Its translation: CAISLAGNTEAFF.

This clonotype has more than one count but fewer than ten. The chain couples TRBV9 to TRBJ2-6, with D perhaps TRBD1 or TRBD2 (5 bases each). Germline assignment: CDR1 SGDLS and CDR2 YYNGEE. The length of the CDR3 is 19 residues. Trimming took off 3 bases at V and 4 bases at J, with 23 bases between the two ends. The CDR3 is CASSAPRTGTWKGANVLTF. CDR3 coding DNA: TGTGCCAGCAGCGCGCCAAGAACCGGGACCTGGAAGGGGGCCAACGTCCTGACTTTC.

The rearrangement joins TRBV2 to TRBJ2-5; D uncertain. Germline V gene sequence: CDR1 SNHLY, CDR2 FYNNEI. The ends were cut back, 4 bases at V and 7 bases at J, with 7 bases in the middle. The CDR3 length is 11 residues. CDR3 residues: CASSVSGTQYF. The CDR3 nucleotides are TGTGCCAGCAGTGTATCAGGGACCCAGTACTTC.

The J gene is TRBJ1-2, the V gene TRBV20-1; 7 nucleotides align to TRBD1. This CDR3 has 14 amino acids. Per germline, CDR1 DFQATT and CDR2 SNEGSKA (reference sequence). V was pared by 5 bases and J by 3 bases, with 9 bases of the junction left unmatched. CDR3 protein: CSARDRQNYYGYTF. The CDR3 coding sequence is TGCAGTGCTCGGGACAGACAAAACTACTATGGCTACACCTTC.

The chain uses TRBV20-1 and TRBJ1-2; D uncertain. Per germline, CDR1 DFQATT and CDR2 SNEGSKA (reference sequence). The CDR3 length is 9 residues. CDR3 amino acids: CRMGYGYTF. Written as DNA, the CDR3 is TGCAGGATGGGTTATGGCTACACCTTC.

This rearrangement joins TRBV5-1 to TRBJ2-7; D is possibly TRBD1 (5 bases). Deletions cut 1 base from V and 7 bases from J, with 12 bases between. The CDR3 extends over 13 amino acids. The germline V gene encodes CDR1 SGHRS and CDR2 YFSETQ. The CDR3 is CASSLKGREEQYF. DNA for the CDR3: TGCGCCAGCAGCTTGAAAGGCAGGGAAGAGCAGTACTTC. Full variable domain (rest looked up from reference TRBV5-1 and TRBJ2-7): KAGVTQTPRYLIKTRGQQVTLSCSPISGHRSVSWYQQTPGQGLQFLFEYFSETQRNKGNFPGRFSGRQFSNSRSEMNVSTLELGDSALYLCASSLKGREEQYFGPGTRLTVT.

Here the CDR3 DNA reads TGTGCCAGCAGCCAATTCGCGGTAGATAGACTAGCGGAATCCTACAATGAGCAGTTCTTC. Its protein is CASSQFAVDRLAESYNEQFF. The J gene is TRBJ2-1, the V gene TRBV4-2, with 9 positions matching TRBD2. J lost 1 base, V lost 2 bases, and 15 bases had no gene match. Germline V gives CDR1 LGHNA, CDR2 YNFKEQ. The CDR3 spans 20 residues.

The chain links TRBV6-2 or TRBV6-3 to TRBJ1-5; TRBD1 matches at 7 bases. Germline V gene sequence: CDR1 MNHEY, CDR2 SVGEGT. V dropped 6 bases and J dropped 0; count of bases not matched to a gene: 5. The CDR3 runs to 15 residues. CDR3 bases: TGTGCCAGCAGCACACAGGGGCATAGCAATCAGCCCCAGCATTTT. Translated, it gives CASSTQGHSNQPQHF.

The CDR3 here is CASSLERQGINNEQFF. CDR3 DNA sequence: TGCGCCAGCAGCTTGGAGCGACAGGGGATCAACAATGAGCAGTTCTTC. The V call is TRBV5-1, the J call TRBJ2-1; 8 bases match TRBD1. The CDR3 extends over 16 amino acids. Trimming at V came to 0 bases and at J to 5 bases, leaving 7 bases not matched to a gene. Germline V gene sequence: CDR1 SGHRS, CDR2 YFSETQ.

V usage is TRBV20-1 and J usage is TRBJ2-4; a weak D match, TRBD1 (5 bases). The J call could be wrong; TRBJ2-7 is a better fit for the DNA end. Germline V CDR1 and CDR2: DFQATT, SNEGSKA (reference sequence). CDR3 length equals 14 residues. The CDR3 DNA follows: TGCAGTGCTAGCTTTTCAGGGTTCTCCTACGAGCAGTACTTC. It translates to CSASFSGFSYEQYF.

This chain links TRBV20-1 with TRBJ2-7; D possibly corresponds to TRBD1 (6 bases). CDR3 length equals 14 residues. Germline V gene sequence: CDR1 DFQATT, CDR2 SNEGSKA (reference sequence). Trimming shortened V by 6 bases and J by 0 bases, and 15 bases separated the two germline ends. In nucleotides, the CDR3 is TGCAGTGCAGGACAGTTCTTAAGCTCCTACGAGCAGTACTTC. Protein: CSAGQFLSSYEQYF.

This chain connects TRBV7-2 to TRBJ1-2; D might be TRBD1 (6 bases). The CDR3 runs 15 residues. CDR1 is SGHTA, CDR2 FQGNSA, per germline. The ends were cut back, 1 base at V and 6 bases at J, with 15 bases in the middle. The CDR3 DNA follows: TGTGCCAGCAGCTTAGGGTCAGGGGCCAAGAATGGCTACACCTTC. This gives the protein CASSLGSGAKNGYTF. Supplemented by reference TRBV7-2 and TRBJ1-2, the full variable domain reads GAGVSQSPSNKVTEKGKDVELRCDPISGHTALYWYRQSLGQGLEFLIYFQGNSAPDKSGLPSDRFSAERTGGSVSTLTIQRTQQEDSAVYLCASSLGSGAKNGYTFGSGTRLTVV.

The chain carries TRBV7-2 and TRBJ2-1; D is possibly TRBD1 (5 bases). The CDR3 is made up of 16 amino acids. Trimming took 1 base from V and 3 from J, leaving 13 bases between them. Germline V CDR1 and CDR2: SGHTA, FQGNSA. The CDR3 region is CASSLGSQGRYNEQFF. CDR3 bases: TGTGCCAGCAGCTTAGGTTCGCAGGGTCGCTACAATGAGCAGTTCTTC.

This chain links TRBV5-6 with TRBJ2-4; 7 bases are a match to TRBD1. CDR1 SGHDT and CDR2 YYEEEE come from the germline V gene. V gave up 7 bases and J gave up 0 bases; unmatched junction bases: 10. CDR3 length: 16 residues. The CDR3 loop reads CASGRDSQLAKNIQYF. The CDR3 coding sequence is TGTGCCAGCGGCCGGGACAGCCAACTAGCCAAAAACATTCAGTACTTC.

A few counts support this clonotype. J is TRBJ2-5 and V is TRBV5-1; D gene unclear. This CDR3 is built from 13 residues. Per the germline V gene, CDR1 is SGHRS and CDR2 is YFSETQ. V was clipped by 3 bases and J by 3 bases, with 9 bases between them. The CDR3 spells CASSSRPKETQYF. CDR3 DNA sequence: TGCGCCAGCAGCTCGAGACCAAAAGAGACCCAGTACTTC.

The gene calls are TRBV7-9 and TRBJ2-4; 13 bases fit TRBD2. Near its end, the DNA agrees better with TRBJ2-7, so the J call may be wrong. The CDR3 is 17 amino acids. The germline CDR1 and CDR2 sequences are SEHNR and FQNEAQ (reference sequence). CDR3 sequence reads: CASSLAVGLAGADEQYF. The CDR3 DNA sequence: TGTGCCAGCAGCTTAGCCGTTGGACTAGCGGGGGCGGACGAGCAGTACTTC.